This entry lists 12 T cell receptor beta chains sequenced from one sample in a study of lymphopenia after photon versus proton radiotherapy. The table came from immunoSEQ multiplex PCR; TCRdb's copy has only in-frame clones and leaves some out. Of about 26,000 clones listed, approximately 89% are singletons. Sequenced here: peripheral blood, sampled from a patient treated with photon-based radiotherapy. The receptor source for this set is a young man with gastric cancer.

The V and J genes are TRBV6-1 and TRBJ2-1, with 8 bases fitting TRBD1. The J segment lost 1 base and the V segment lost 4 bases, leaving 3 bases of the junction unmatched. Germline V lookup: CDR1 MNHNS, CDR2 SASEGT. CDR3 length equals 15 residues. The CDR3 sequence is CASSGRTGSYNEQFF. DNA for the CDR3: TGTGCCAGCAGTGGAAGGACAGGGTCCTACAATGAGCAGTTCTTC.

The gene calls are TRBV6-1 and TRBJ1-5; D is undetermined. Germline V gene lookup returns CDR1 MNHNS and CDR2 SASEGT. The CDR3 has 14 residues. The V gene lost 2 bases and the J gene lost 4 bases, with 9 bases spanning the gap. DNA for the CDR3: TGTGCCAGCAGTGAACCCAGTCTGAATCAGCCCCAGCATTTT. Its protein product is CASSEPSLNQPQHF.

On this clone: A read error may account for a junction end that differs from germline. The chain couples TRBV10-3 to TRBJ1-1; no clear D gene. CDR1 is ENHRY, CDR2 SYGVKD, per germline. The CDR3 contains 14 residues. The CDR3 is CASSSQDGYTEAFF. The CDR3 nucleotides read TGTGCCAGCAGTTCCCAGGACGGTTACACTGAAGCTTTCTTT.

The J gene is TRBJ2-3, the V gene TRBV28, with D possibly TRBD1 on 5 matching bases. Germline V gene lookup returns CDR1 MDHEN and CDR2 SYDVKM. The CDR3 covers 14 residues. V was cut by 8 bases and J by 0 bases, with 12 bases left in between. CDR3 nucleotide sequence: TGTGCCAGCGCTCTAGGGGCTAGCACAGATACGCAGTATTTT. It yields the protein CASALGASTDTQYF.

The chain carries TRBV19 and TRBJ2-5; TRBD2 matches at 9 bases. Germline V CDR1 and CDR2: LNHDA, SQIVND (reference sequence). Losses at the gene ends were 5 bases for V and 5 bases for J; bases not matched to a gene: 12. CDR3 length: 16 amino acids. This CDR3 is CASSSWGSGGAETQYF. CDR3 coding DNA: TGTGCCAGTAGTTCCTGGGGTAGCGGGGGCGCGGAGACCCAGTACTTC.

This chain links TRBV5-1 with TRBJ2-3; 8 bases are shared with TRBD1. The CDR3 runs 15 residues. Per the germline V gene, CDR1 is SGHRS and CDR2 is YFSETQ. With V trimmed by 6 bases and J by 5 bases, 11 bases remained unmatched. The CDR3 bases are TGCGCCAGCAACCCGCAGCCTGACAGGGGAGATACGCAGTATTTT. The encoded protein is CASNPQPDRGDTQYF.

This sequence joins TRBV28 and TRBJ2-1; maybe TRBD1 (5 bases). With 2 bases removed from V and 2 bases from J, the gap between germline ends came to 13 bases. This CDR3 is built from 16 residues. CDR1 MDHEN and CDR2 SYDVKM come from the germline V gene. The CDR3 region has the DNA TGTGCCAGCAGTTTAAATCTCAAAGGGGCCTACAATGAGCAGTTCTTC. It specifies CASSLNLKGAYNEQFF.

The genes are TRBV5-1 and TRBJ2-3; perhaps TRBD1 as D (5 bases). From germline, CDR1 is SGHRS and CDR2 YFSETQ. The length of the CDR3 is 16 residues. Trimming left V 4 bases short and J 3 bases short, with 18 bases between. The CDR3 reads CASSPSTGQGTDTQYF. The CDR3 DNA is TGCGCCAGCAGCCCCAGTACGGGCCAGGGAACAGATACGCAGTATTTT.

This rearrangement joins TRBV6-5 to TRBJ1-3; TRBD1 matches 9 bases. Germline CDR1 and CDR2: MNHEY and SVGAGI. This CDR3 comprises 15 residues. Trimming cost V 4 bases and J 2 bases; bases outside gene matches: 3. CDR3 protein: CASSSTGGAGNTIYF. CDR3 coding DNA: TGTGCCAGCAGTTCGACAGGGGGAGCTGGAAACACCATATATTTT.

J is TRBJ1-2 and V is TRBV18; D possibly corresponds to TRBD1 (5 bases). CDR1 is KGHSH, CDR2 LQKENI, per germline. The CDR3 covers 14 residues. V lost 0 bases to trimming and J lost 8 bases, with 13 bases between them. The CDR3 protein is CASSPPGTPGGYTF. For the CDR3, the DNA is TGTGCCAGCTCACCACCCGGGACCCCTGGGGGCTACACCTTC. Using reference TRBV18 and TRBJ1-2 for the parts outside the CDR3, the full variable domain is NAGVMQNPRHLVRRRGQEARLRCSPMKGHSHVYWYRQLPEEGLKFMVYLQKENIIDESGMPKERFSAEFPKEGPSILRIQQVVRGDSAAYFCASSPPGTPGGYTFGSGTRLTVV.

V gene TRBV14 combines with J gene TRBJ1-1, with D unresolved. V was cut by 4 bases and J by 1 base, with 7 bases left in between. Germline V gene data show CDR1 as SGHDN and CDR2 as FVKESK. This CDR3 has 13 residues. The CDR3 sequence: CASSLQQNTEAFF. The CDR3 DNA follows: TGTGCCAGCAGCCTCCAACAGAACACTGAAGCTTTCTTT. Based on the CDR3 plus reference TRBV14 and TRBJ1-1, the full variable domain is EAGVTQFPSHSVIEKGQTVTLRCDPISGHDNLYWYRRVMGKEIKFLLHFVKESKQDESGMPNNRFLAERTGGTYSTLKVQPAELEDSGVYFCASSLQQNTEAFFGQGTRLTVV.

The rearrangement links TRBV19 to TRBJ1-5, with D possibly being TRBD1 (5 bases). The length of the CDR3 is 13 residues. CDR1 and CDR2 (germline): LNHDA, SQIVND (reference sequence). V lost 1 base and J 6 bases, leaving 7 bases between the germline ends. The CDR3 nucleotides read TGTGCCAGTAGTATAGGAAGGGGTCAGCCCCAGCATTTT. The encoded protein is CASSIGRGQPQHF.